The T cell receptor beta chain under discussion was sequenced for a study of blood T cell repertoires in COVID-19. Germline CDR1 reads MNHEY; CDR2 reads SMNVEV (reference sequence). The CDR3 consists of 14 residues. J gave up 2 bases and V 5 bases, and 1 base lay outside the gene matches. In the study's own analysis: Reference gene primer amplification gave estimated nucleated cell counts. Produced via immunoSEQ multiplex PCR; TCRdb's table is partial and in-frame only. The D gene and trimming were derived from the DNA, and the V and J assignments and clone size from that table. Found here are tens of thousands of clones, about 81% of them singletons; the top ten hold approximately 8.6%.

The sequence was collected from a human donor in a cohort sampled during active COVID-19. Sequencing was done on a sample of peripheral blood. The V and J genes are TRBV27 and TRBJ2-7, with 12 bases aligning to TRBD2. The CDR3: CASSRTSGAYEQYF. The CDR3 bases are TGTGCCAGCAGTCGGACTAGCGGGGCCTACGAGCAGTACTTC.